The present T cell receptor beta chain was sequenced within a study of molecular identifiers for immune sequencing clone quantification. Study in general: For replicates, RNA isolated from 20,000 or 100,000 naive CD8 cells was divided into five portions, of which four were sequenced.

Libraries for naive CD8 T cells, which were made from around 20,000 to 1,000,000 sorted cells, drew on 10%, 30% or 50% of the RNA. Naive CD8 T cell sorting was performed on the CD8+CD4-CCR7+CD45RA+ phenotype. The CDR3 contains 13 residues. Trimming cost V 4 bases and J 12 bases; bases outside gene matches: 7. Germline values: CDR1 SGHVS, CDR2 FNYEAQ. Making the bulk TCR libraries relied on previously described methods and listed TCR primers. TCRdb reprocessed the PCR reads with MiXCR, giving one entry per CDR3 protein. The sample carries approximately 500,000 distinct CDR3 sequences, about 20% recorded once.

Sequenced input: naive CD8+ T cells from blood, with Jurkat cell RNA spiked in. Subset defined: FACS-sorted CD8+CD4-CCR7+CD45RA+ naive T cells. J is TRBJ1-4 and V is TRBV7-6; 8 nucleotides align to TRBD1. The source is a human donor in good health. Some libraries in this study had Jurkat cell RNA spiked in. The CDR3 sequence: CASSSLDRGELFF. In DNA, the CDR3 is TGTGCCAGCAGCTCCTTAGACAGGGGAGAACTGTTTTTT.